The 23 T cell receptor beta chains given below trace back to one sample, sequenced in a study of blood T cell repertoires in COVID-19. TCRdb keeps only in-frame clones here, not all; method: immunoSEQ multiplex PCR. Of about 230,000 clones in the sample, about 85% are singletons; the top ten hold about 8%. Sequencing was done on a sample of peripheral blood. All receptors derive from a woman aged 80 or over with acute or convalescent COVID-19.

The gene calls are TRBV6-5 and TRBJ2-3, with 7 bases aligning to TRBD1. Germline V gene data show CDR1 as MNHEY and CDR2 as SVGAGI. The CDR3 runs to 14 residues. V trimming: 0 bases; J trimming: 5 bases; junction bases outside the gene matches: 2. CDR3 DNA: TGTGCCAGCAGTTACTCGGGACAGAGAGATACGCAGTATTTT. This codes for CASSYSGQRDTQYF.

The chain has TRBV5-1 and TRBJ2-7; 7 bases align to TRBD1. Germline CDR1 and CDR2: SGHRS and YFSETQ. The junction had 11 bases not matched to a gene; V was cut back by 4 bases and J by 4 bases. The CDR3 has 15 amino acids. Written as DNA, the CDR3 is TGCGCCAGCAGCCGCAACCCTACAGGGGAATACGAGCAGTACTTC. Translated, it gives CASSRNPTGEYEQYF.

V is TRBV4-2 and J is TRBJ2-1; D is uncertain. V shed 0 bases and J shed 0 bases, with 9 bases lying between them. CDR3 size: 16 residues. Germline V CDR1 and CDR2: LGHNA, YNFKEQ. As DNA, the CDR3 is TGTGCCAGCAGCCAAGATGCGGCCCACTCCTACAATGAGCAGTTCTTC. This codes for CASSQDAAHSYNEQFF.

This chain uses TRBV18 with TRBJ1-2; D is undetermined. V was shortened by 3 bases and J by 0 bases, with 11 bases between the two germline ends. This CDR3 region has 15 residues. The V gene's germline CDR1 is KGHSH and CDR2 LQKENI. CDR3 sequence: CASSPTLSANYGYTF. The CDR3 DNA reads TGTGCCAGCTCACCTACGTTATCAGCTAACTATGGCTACACCTTC.

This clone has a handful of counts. The CDR3 coding sequence is TGTGCCAGCACCGGGATAGCTAATGAAAAACTGTTTTTT. The encoded protein is CASTGIANEKLFF. This chain links TRBV3-1 (or the pseudogene TRBV3-2) with TRBJ1-4; D gene uncertain. The CDR3 has 13 residues. CDR1 and CDR2 from the germline V gene are LGHDT and YNNKEL (reference sequence). V shed 7 bases and J shed 3 bases, with 9 bases lying between them.

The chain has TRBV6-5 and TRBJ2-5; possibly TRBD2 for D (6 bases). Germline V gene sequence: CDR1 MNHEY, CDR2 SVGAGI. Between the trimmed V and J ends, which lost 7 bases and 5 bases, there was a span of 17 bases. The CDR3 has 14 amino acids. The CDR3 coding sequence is TGTGCCAGCATTGCGGGGTTACTCCAGGAGACCCAGTACTTC. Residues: CASIAGLLQETQYF.

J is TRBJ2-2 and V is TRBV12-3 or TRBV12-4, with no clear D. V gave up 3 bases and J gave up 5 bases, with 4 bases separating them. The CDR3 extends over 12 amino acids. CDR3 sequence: CASSFETGELFF. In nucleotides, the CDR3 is TGTGCCAGCAGTTTCGAGACCGGGGAGCTGTTTTTT.

CDR3 region: CASIINSDREETQYF. As DNA, the CDR3 is TGTGCCAGCATCATCAACTCGGACAGGGAAGAGACCCAGTACTTC. The V call is TRBV7-9, the J call TRBJ2-5, with TRBD1 matching 8 bases. With V trimmed by 7 bases and J by 3 bases, 10 bases remained unmatched. The CDR3 spans 15 residues. Germline V gene lookup returns CDR1 SEHNR and CDR2 FQNEAQ (reference sequence).

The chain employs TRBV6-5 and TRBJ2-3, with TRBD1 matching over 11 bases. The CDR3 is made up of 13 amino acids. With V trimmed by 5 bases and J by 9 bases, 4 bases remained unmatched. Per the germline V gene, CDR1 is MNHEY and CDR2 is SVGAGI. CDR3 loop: CASSLGTGGTQYF. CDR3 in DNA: TGTGCCAGCAGTCTAGGGACAGGGGGGACGCAGTATTTT.

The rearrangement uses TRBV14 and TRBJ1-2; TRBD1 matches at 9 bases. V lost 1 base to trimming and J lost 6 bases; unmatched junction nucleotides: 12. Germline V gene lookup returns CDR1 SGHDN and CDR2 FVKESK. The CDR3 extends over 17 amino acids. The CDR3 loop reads CASSQASLQWDRDGYTF. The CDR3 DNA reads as TGTGCCAGCAGCCAAGCCTCCCTCCAATGGGACAGGGATGGCTACACCTTC. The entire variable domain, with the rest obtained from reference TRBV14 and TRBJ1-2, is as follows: EAGVTQFPSHSVIEKGQTVTLRCDPISGHDNLYWYRRVMGKEIKFLLHFVKESKQDESGMPNNRFLAERTGGTYSTLKVQPAELEDSGVYFCASSQASLQWDRDGYTFGSGTRLTVV.

CDR3 loop: CASSLQGYQETQYF. Written as DNA, the CDR3 is TGCGCCAGCAGCTTACAGGGCTATCAAGAGACCCAGTACTTC. This chain links TRBV5-1 with TRBJ2-5; TRBD1 might be the D (6 bases). In germline, CDR1 is SGHRS, CDR2 YFSETQ. V was shortened by 2 bases and J by 2 bases, with 10 bases between the two germline ends. The CDR3 is made up of 14 amino acids.

CDR3 loop: CASSLAGQGRTEAFF. As DNA, the CDR3 is TGTGCCAGCAGCTTGGCGGGACAGGGAAGGACTGAAGCTTTCTTT. The chain uses TRBV5-5 and TRBJ1-1, with 9 bases aligning to TRBD1. V shed 0 bases and J 5 bases; nucleotides not matched to a gene: 5. Germline lookup yields CDR1 SGHKS and CDR2 YYEKEE (reference sequence). This CDR3 has 15 amino acids.

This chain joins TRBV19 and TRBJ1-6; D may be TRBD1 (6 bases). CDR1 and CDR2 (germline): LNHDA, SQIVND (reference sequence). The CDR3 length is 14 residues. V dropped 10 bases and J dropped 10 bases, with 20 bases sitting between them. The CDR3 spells CATSSASGESPLHF. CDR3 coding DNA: TGTGCCACATCTTCGGCGTCAGGGGAATCACCCCTCCACTTT.

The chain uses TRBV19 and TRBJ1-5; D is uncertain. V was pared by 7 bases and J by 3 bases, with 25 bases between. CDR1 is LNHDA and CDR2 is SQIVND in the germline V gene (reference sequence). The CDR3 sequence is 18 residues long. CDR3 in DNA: TGTGCCAGTACACCCTATTCGGTACAACTAATTTCCAATCAGCCCCAGCATTTT. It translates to CASTPYSVQLISNQPQHF.

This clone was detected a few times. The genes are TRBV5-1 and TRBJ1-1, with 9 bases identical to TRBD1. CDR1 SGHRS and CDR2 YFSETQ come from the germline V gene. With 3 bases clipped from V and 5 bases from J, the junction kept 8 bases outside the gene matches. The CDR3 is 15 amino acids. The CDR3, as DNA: TGCGCCAGCAGCTCTACGACAGGGGGTATAACTGAAGCTTTCTTT. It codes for CASSSTTGGITEAFF.

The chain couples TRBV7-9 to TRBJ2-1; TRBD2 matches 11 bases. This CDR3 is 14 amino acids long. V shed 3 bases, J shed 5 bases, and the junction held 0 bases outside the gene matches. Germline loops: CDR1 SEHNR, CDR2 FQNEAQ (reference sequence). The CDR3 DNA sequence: TGTGCCAGCAGCTTTAGCGGGAGGGACAATGAGCAGTTCTTC. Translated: CASSFSGRDNEQFF.

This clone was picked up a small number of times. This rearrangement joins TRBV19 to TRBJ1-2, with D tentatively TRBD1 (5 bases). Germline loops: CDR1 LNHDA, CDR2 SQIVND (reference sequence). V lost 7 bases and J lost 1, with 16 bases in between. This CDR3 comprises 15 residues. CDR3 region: CASIPSRGGNYGYTF. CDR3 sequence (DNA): TGTGCCAGTATCCCATCCCGGGGGGGTAACTATGGCTACACCTTC.

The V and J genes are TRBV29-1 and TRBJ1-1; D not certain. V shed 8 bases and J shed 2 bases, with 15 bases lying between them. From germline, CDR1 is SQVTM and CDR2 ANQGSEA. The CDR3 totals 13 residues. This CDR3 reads CSSTYGRNTEAFF. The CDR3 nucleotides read TGCAGCTCCACATACGGGAGAAACACTGAAGCTTTCTTT.

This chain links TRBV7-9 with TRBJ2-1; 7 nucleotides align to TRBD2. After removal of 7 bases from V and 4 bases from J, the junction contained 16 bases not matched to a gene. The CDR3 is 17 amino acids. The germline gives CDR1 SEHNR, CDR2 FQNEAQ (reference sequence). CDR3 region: CASNYYRVAGPYNEQFF. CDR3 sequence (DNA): TGTGCCAGCAACTATTATCGGGTAGCGGGTCCGTACAATGAGCAGTTCTTC.

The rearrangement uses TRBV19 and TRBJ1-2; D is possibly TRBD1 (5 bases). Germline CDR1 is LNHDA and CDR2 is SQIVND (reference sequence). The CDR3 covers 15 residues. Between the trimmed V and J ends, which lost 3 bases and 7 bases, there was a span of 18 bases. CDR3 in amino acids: CASSIPGVAYTGYTF. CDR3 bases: TGTGCCAGTAGTATCCCGGGGGTAGCATATACTGGCTACACCTTC.

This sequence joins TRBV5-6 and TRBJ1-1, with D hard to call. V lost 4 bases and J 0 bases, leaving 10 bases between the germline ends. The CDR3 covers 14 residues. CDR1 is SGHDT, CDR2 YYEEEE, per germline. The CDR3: CASSLSLLNTEAFF. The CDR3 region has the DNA TGTGCCAGCAGCCTCAGTTTATTGAACACTGAAGCTTTCTTT.

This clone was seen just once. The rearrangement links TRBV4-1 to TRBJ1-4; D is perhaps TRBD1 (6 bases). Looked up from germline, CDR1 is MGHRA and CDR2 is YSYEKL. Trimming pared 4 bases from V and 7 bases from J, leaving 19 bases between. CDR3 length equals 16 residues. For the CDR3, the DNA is TGCGCCAGCAGCCCCCAGGCGGGGGGGCGCGGTGAAAAACTGTTTTTT. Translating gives CASSPQAGGRGEKLFF.

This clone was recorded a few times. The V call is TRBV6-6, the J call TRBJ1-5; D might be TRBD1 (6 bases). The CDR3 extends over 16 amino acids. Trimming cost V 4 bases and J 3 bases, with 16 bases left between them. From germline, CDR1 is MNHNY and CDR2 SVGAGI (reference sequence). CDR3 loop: CASSSTTGGANQPQHF. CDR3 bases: TGTGCCAGCAGTTCAACAACGGGGGGGGCCAATCAGCCCCAGCATTTT.